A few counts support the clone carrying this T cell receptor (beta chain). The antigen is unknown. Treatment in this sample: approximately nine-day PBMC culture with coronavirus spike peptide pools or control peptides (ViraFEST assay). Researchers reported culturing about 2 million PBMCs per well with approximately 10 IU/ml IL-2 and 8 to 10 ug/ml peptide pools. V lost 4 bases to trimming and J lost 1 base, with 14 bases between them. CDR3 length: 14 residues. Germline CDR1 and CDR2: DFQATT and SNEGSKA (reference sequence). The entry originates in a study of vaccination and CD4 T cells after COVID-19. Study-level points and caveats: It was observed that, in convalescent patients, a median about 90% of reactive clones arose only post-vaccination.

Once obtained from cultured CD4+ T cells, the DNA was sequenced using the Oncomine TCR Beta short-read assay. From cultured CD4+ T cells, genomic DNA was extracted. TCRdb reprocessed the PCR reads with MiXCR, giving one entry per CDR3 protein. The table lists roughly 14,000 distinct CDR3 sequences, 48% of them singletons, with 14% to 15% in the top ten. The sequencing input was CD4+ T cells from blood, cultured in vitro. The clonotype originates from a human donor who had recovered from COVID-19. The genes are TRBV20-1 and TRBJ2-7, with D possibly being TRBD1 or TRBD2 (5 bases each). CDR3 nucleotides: TGCAGTGCTAAACCCGGGACCTCGTCCTACGAGCAGTACTTC. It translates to CSAKPGTSSYEQYF.